This is a list of T cell receptor beta chains from one sample in a study of regulatory T cells in long-lasting Graves disease. MiXCR, run by TCRdb on the multiplex PCR reads, gives a single entry per CDR3 protein. The data hold more than 450,000 distinct CDR3 sequences, with 12% observed a single time. The same sample was also used in a study of T cells in Graves' hyperthyroidism and ophthalmopathy.

Here the sequenced sample was peripheral blood mononuclear cells (PBMCs), taken at new diagnosis, from a patient treated with antithyroid drugs. These receptor sequences come from a woman in her thirties with Graves disease. CDR3s include the opening cysteine and the closing phenylalanine or tryptophan. A D gene is named only where the DNA matches it firmly. Expanded clones are given a class, and other clones once, few, many or no size at all.

>many|TRBV11-2|TRBJ2-1|-
CASSLDRSNEQFF
TGTGCCAGCAGCTTAGATAGAAGCAATGAGCAGTTCTTC
>many|TRBV12-3/TRBV12-4|TRBJ1-1|TRBD1
CASSFSQGARTEAFF
TGTGCCAGCAGTTTCTCACAGGGGGCACGCACTGAAGCTTTCTTT
>few|TRBV14|TRBJ1-5|TRBD1
CASSSDRGPTSGNQPQHF
TGTGCCAGCAGCTCGGACAGGGGGCCGACCAGCGGGAATCAGCCCCAGCATTTT
>many|TRBV20-1|TRBJ1-1|-
CSAPLITEAFF
TGCAGTGCTCCTCTCATCACTGAAGCTTTCTTT
>-|TRBV7-2|TRBJ2-2|-
CASSTRLRGTGELFF
TGTGCCAGCAGCACTAGGTTGCGGGGCACCGGGGAGCTGTTTTTT
>few|TRBV13|TRBJ1-2|-
CASSLGERRGYTF
TGTGCCAGCAGTTTAGGGGAGAGGCGTGGCTACACCTTC
>-|TRBV29-1|TRBJ1-1|-
CSVSPRAFTEAFF
TGCAGCGTATCCCCCCGGGCGTTTACTGAAGCTTTCTTT
>many|TRBV7-8|TRBJ1-1|TRBD1
CASSRLLRTGRNMNTEAFF
TGTGCCAGCAGCCGACTGCTCAGGACAGGCCGTAACATGAACACTGAAGCTTTCTTT
>few|TRBV15|TRBJ1-1|-
CATSRDSFEAFF
TGTGCCACCAGCAGAGACAGTTTTGAAGCTTTCTTT
>many|TRBV2|TRBJ1-4|TRBD1
CASSDRGGAGEKLFF
TGTGCCAGCAGTGATCGAGGGGGCGCAGGGGAAAAACTGTTTTTT
>few|TRBV5-8|TRBJ1-5|TRBD1
CASSFRDRASNQPQHF
TGTGCCAGCAGCTTTAGGGACAGGGCTAGCAATCAGCCCCAGCATTTT
>once|TRBV19|TRBJ2-1|TRBD2
CASSPRTSGRTSSYNEQFF
TGTGCCAGTAGTCCCCGGACTAGCGGTAGGACGAGCTCCTACAATGAGCAGTTCTTC
>many|TRBV27|TRBJ1-5|-
CASSPRGPDQPQHF
TGTGCCAGCAGTCCCAGGGGTCCCGATCAGCCCCAGCATTTT
>-|TRBV19|TRBJ1-1|-
CASRGVNPNTEAFF
TGTGCCAGTAGGGGGGTGAATCCGAACACTGAAGCTTTCTTT
>many|TRBV30|TRBJ1-2|-
CAWSLQNYGYTF
TGTGCCTGGAGTTTACAGAACTATGGCTACACCTTC
>-|TRBV19|TRBJ1-5|TRBD1
CASRDKPGQTNQPQHF
TGTGCCAGTAGGGACAAACCGGGACAGACAAATCAGCCCCAGCATTTT
>few|TRBV20-1|TRBJ1-4|TRBD1
CSAIDRAAEKLFF
TGCAGTGCTATAGACAGGGCGGCTGAAAAACTGTTTTTT